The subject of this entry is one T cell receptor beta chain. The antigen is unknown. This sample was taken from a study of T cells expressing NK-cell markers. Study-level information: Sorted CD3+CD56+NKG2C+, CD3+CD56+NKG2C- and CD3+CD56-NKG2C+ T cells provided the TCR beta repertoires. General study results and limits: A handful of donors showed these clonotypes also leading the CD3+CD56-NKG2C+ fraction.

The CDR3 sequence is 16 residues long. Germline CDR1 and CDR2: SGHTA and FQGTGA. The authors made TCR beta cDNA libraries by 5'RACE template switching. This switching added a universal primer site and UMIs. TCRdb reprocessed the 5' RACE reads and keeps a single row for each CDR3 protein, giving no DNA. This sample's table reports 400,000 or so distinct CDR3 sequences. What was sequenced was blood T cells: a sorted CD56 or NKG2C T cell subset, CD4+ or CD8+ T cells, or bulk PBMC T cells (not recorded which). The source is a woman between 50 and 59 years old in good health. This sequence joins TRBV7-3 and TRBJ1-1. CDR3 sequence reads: CASSLGTVSGNTEAFF. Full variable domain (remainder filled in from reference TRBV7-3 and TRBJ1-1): GAGVSQTPSNKVTEKGKYVELRCDPISGHTALYWYRQSLGQGPEFLIYFQGTGAADDSGLPNDRFFAVRPEGSVSTLKIQRTERGDSAVYLCASSLGTVSGNTEAFFGQGTRLTVV.